The entry below describes one T cell receptor beta chain. Germline loops: CDR1 SNHLY, CDR2 FYNNEI. This CDR3 has 15 residues. V trimming: 5 bases; J trimming: 4 bases; junction bases outside the gene matches: 10. This record belongs to a study of technical replicates of blood from a handful of donors. Some clones are missing from TCRdb's copy, which holds only in-frame ones; the method was immunoSEQ multiplex PCR. Of some 62,000 clones listed, around nine tenths are singletons. The chain combines TRBV2 with TRBJ1-2; 7 positions agree with TRBD1. Sequenced input: PBMCs. This clonotype was sampled from a human donor in good health. Some clones in this sample may be carry-over from other donors' samples. The CDR3 bases are TGTGCCAGCAGTACCGAGGGACAGAGAAGCTATGGCTACACCTTC. Amino acid sequence: CASSTEGQRSYGYTF.